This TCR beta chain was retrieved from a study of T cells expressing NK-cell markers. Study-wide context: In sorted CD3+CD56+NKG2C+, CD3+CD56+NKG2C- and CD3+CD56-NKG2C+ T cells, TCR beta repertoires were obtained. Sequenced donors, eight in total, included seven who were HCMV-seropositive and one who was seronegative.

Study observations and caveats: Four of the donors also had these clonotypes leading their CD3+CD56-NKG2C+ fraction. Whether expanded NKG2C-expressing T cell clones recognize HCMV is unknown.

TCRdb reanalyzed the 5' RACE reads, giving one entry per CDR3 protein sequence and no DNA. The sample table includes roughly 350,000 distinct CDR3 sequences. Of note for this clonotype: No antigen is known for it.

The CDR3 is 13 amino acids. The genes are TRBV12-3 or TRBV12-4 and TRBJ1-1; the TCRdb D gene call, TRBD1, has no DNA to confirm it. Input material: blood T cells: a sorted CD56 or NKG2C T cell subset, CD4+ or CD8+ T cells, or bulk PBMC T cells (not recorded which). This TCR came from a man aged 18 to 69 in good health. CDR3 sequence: CASRPRGITEAFF.